The present T cell receptor beta chain was sequenced within a study of regulatory T cells in long-lasting Graves disease. The time point denotes: persistent/refractory GD, antithyroid drugs over 5 years with positive TRAb. Isolated PBMC RNA provided the starting material for the TCR library. This clonotype was observed a few times. This CDR3 region has 13 residues. CDR1 is SGHAT and CDR2 is FQNNGV in the germline V gene. V was cut by 1 base and J by 6 bases, with 7 bases left in between. According to the study, TCR beta libraries were built with iRepertoire HTBI primers and CDR3-region Arm-PCR. TCRdb re-analysed the multiplex PCR reads in MiXCR, keeping a single row per CDR3 protein. The table lists approximately 500,000 distinct CDR3 sequences, under 25% of them singletons.

This sequence originates from a female donor with Graves disease. This sample comprised peripheral blood mononuclear cells (PBMCs), obtained when the disease was refractory, from a patient treated with antithyroid drugs. The chain joins TRBV11-2 to TRBJ1-5; D not certain. CDR3 bases: TGTGCCAGCAGCTTAGGCTGGAGTCAGCCCCAGCATTTT. Translation gives CASSLGWSQPQHF.